The sequence of this T cell receptor (beta chain) was determined in a study of immune characterization of retroperitoneal liposarcoma. Each CDR3 protein gets one entry after TCRdb re-called the PCR reads with MiXCR. The data contain about 10,000 distinct CDR3 sequences, 25% to 30% of them singletons. CDR1 is MNHNS, CDR2 SASEGT, per germline. CDR3 length: 12 residues. The J segment lost 10 bases and the V segment lost 6 bases, leaving 5 bases of the junction unmatched. V and J are TRBV6-1 and TRBJ2-1, with TRBD2 identical over 8 bases. The sequencing input was tumor tissue. The origin of this receptor is a female donor with retroperitoneal liposarcoma. CDR3 nucleotide sequence: TGTGCCAGCAGACCGGGGGGGAACGAGCAGTTCTTC. Translation: CASRPGGNEQFF.